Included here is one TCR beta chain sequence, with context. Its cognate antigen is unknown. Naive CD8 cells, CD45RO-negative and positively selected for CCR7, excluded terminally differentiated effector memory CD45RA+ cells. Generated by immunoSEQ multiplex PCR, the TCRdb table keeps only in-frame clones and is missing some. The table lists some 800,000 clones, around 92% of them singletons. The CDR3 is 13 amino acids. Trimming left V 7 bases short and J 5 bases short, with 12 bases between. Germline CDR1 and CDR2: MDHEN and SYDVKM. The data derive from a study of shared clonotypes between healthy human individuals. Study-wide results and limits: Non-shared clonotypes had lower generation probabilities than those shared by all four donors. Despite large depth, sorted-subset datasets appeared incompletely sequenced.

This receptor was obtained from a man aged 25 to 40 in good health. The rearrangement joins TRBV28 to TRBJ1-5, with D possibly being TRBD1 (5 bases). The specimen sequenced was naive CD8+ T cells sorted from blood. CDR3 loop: CASNQGKYQPQHF. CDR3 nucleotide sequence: TGTGCCAGCAACCAGGGAAAGTATCAGCCCCAGCATTTT.